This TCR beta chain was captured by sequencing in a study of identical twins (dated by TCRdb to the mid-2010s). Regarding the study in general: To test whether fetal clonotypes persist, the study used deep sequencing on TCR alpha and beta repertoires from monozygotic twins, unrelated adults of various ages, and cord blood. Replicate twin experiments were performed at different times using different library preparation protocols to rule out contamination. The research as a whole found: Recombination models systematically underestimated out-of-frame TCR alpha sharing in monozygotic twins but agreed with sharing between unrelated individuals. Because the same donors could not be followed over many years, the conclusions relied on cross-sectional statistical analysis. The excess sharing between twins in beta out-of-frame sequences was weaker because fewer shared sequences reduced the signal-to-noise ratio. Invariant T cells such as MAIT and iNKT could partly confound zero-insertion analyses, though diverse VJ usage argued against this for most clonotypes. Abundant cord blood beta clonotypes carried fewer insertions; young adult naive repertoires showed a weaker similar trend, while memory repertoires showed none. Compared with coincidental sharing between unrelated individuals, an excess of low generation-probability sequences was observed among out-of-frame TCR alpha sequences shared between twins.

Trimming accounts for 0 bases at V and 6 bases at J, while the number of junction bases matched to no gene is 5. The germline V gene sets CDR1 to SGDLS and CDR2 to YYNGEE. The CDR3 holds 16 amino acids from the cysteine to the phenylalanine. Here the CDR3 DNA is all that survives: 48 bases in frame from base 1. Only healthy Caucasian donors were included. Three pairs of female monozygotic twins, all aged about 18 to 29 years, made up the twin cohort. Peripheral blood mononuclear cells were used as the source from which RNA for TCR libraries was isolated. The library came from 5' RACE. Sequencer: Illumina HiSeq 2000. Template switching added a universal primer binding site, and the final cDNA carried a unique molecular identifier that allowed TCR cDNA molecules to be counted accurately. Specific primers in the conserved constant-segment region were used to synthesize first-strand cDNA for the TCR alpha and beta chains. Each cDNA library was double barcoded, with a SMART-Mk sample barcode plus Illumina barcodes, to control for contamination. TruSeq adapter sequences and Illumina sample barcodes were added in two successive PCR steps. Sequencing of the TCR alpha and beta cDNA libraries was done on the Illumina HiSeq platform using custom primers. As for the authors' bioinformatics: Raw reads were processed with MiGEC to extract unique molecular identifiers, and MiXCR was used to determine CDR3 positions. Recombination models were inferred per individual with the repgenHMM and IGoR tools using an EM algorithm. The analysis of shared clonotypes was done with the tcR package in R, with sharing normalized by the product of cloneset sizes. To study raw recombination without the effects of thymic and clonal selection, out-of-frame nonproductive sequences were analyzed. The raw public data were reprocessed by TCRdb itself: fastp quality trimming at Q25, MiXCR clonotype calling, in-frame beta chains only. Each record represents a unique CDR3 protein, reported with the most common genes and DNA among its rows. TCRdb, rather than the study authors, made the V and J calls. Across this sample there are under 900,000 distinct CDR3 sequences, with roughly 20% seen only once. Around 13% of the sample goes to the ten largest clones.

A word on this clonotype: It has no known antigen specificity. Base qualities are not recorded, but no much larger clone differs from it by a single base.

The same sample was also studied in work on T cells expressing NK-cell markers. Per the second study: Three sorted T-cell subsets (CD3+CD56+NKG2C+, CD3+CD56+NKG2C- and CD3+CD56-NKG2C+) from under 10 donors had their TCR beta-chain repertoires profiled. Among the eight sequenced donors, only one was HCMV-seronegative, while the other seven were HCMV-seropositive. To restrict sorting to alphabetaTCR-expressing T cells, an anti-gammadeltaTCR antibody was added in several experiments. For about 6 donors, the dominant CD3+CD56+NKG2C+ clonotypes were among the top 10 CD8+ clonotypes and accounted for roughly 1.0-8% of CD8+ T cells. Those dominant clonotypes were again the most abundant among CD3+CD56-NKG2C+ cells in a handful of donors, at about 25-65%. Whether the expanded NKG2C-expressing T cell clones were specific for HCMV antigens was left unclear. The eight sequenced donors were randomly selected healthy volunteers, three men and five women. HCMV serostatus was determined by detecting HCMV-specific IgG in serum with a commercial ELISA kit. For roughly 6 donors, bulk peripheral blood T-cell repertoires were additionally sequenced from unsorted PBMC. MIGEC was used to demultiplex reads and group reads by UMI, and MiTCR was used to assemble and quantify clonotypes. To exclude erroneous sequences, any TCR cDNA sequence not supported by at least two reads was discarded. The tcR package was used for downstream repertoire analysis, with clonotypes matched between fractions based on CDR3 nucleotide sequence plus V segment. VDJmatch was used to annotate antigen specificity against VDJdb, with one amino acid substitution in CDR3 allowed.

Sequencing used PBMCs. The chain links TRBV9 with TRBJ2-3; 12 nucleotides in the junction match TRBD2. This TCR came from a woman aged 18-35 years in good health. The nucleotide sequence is TGTGCCAGCAGCGTAGCTAGCGGGGGGGCCTTCGATACGCAGTATTTT. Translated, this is CASSVASGGAFDTQYF. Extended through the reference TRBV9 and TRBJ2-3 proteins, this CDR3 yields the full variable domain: DSGVTQTPKHLITATGQRVTLRCSPRSGDLSVYWYQQSLDQGLQFLIQYYNGEERAKGNILERFSAQQFPDLHSELNLSSLELGDSALYFCASSVASGGAFDTQYFGPGTRLTVL.